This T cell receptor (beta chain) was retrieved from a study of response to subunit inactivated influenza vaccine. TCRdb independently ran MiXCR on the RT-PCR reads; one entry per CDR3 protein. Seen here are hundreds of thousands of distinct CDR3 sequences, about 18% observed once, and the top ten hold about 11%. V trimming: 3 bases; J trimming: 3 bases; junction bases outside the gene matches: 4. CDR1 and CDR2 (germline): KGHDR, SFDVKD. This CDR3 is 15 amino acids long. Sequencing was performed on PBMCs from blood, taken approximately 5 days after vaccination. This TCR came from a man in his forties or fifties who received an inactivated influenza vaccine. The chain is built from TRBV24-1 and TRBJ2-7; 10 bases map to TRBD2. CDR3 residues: CATSDGPSGSYEQYF. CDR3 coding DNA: TGTGCCACCAGTGATGGCCCTAGCGGGAGCTACGAGCAGTACTTC.